The 28 T cell receptor beta chains below all came from one sample that was sequenced in a study of T cell clones after liver transplantation. Produced via immunoSEQ multiplex PCR; TCRdb's table is partial and in-frame only. Of 70,000 to 80,000 clones in the sample, more than 75% were seen once. The sequencing here drew on CD4+ T cells from blood, taken before liver transplant. The source is a human donor who received a liver transplant.

V gene TRBV5-3 combines with J gene TRBJ2-5, with D tentatively TRBD1 (6 bases). TRBV5-3 is flagged as an ORF with uncertain function. Trimming removed 3 bases at V and 1 base at J, with 16 bases between. CDR3 size: 16 residues. CDR3 in DNA: TGTGCCAGAAGCTACCTCGTCTGGGGGCCCCAAGAGACCCAGTACTTC. Translation gives CARSYLVWGPQETQYF.

The V gene is TRBV6-5, the J gene TRBJ1-3; D unclear. CDR3 length: 13 amino acids. V was pared by 7 bases and J by 4 bases, with 11 bases between. In germline, CDR1 is MNHEY, CDR2 SVGAGI. This chain's CDR3 is CASIPARGNTIYF. CDR3 sequence (DNA): TGTGCCAGCATACCAGCGCGAGGAAACACCATATATTTT.

The rearrangement uses TRBV6-1 and TRBJ1-5; D might be TRBD1 (5 bases). The CDR3 has 13 amino acids. In germline, CDR1 is MNHNS, CDR2 SASEGT. The V end was cut by 4 bases, the J end by 5 bases, with 9 bases between. The CDR3 is CASSGGGDQPQHF. Here the CDR3 DNA reads TGTGCCAGCAGTGGCGGAGGGGATCAGCCCCAGCATTTT.

This clone occurred once. V and J are TRBV7-9 and TRBJ2-2; D is unresolved. The germline gives CDR1 SEHNR, CDR2 FQNEAQ (reference sequence). V was pared by 7 bases and J by 2 bases, with 17 bases between. The CDR3 length is 16 residues. CDR3 amino acids: CASNPGWAVNTGELFF. The CDR3 DNA reads as TGTGCCAGCAACCCTGGGTGGGCGGTAAACACCGGGGAGCTGTTTTTT.

The V call is TRBV6-1, the J call TRBJ2-2, with D perhaps matching TRBD1 (6 bases). CDR3 length: 14 amino acids. Germline CDR1 and CDR2: MNHNS and SASEGT. With 5 bases removed from V and 4 bases from J, the gap between germline ends came to 11 bases. CDR3 residues: CASSLGAITGELFF. Written as DNA, the CDR3 is TGTGCCAGCAGTCTGGGGGCGATCACCGGGGAGCTGTTTTTT.

The V and J genes are TRBV7-3 and TRBJ2-1; D gene unclear. The V gene lost 2 bases and the J gene lost 8 bases, with 13 bases spanning the gap. The CDR3 spans 14 residues. CDR1 and CDR2 from the germline V gene are SGHTA and FQGTGA. DNA of the CDR3: TGTGCCAGCAGCTTAGGAGTCCCTGGCGATGAGCAGTTCTTC. It is translated as CASSLGVPGDEQFF.

The chain carries TRBV11-2 and TRBJ1-1, with 8 bases lining up with TRBD1. V lost 7 bases to trimming and J lost 3 bases; unmatched junction nucleotides: 4. CDR3 size: 13 residues. In germline, CDR1 is SGHAT, CDR2 FQNNGV. The CDR3 loop is CASTRQGHTEAFF. The CDR3 DNA reads TGTGCCAGCACCCGACAGGGGCACACTGAAGCTTTCTTT.

This clone appeared once. V gene TRBV7-3 combines with J gene TRBJ2-5; 14 nucleotides match TRBD2. V dropped 2 bases and J dropped 0; count of bases not matched to a gene: 2. In germline, CDR1 is SGHTA, CDR2 FQGTGA. CDR3 length: 17 residues. CDR3 bases: TGTGCCAGCAGCTTAGGACTAGCGGGAGGTAACCAAGAGACCCAGTACTTC. Translating it yields CASSLGLAGGNQETQYF.

This chain uses TRBV5-8 with TRBJ1-5, with TRBD1 identical over 8 bases. The CDR3 has 15 amino acids. Germline V gene sequence: CDR1 SGHTS, CDR2 YDEGEE. With V trimmed by 3 bases and J by 4 bases, 6 bases remained unmatched. The CDR3: CASSSQWTGNQPQHF. CDR3 sequence (DNA): TGTGCCAGCAGCTCGCAATGGACAGGGAATCAGCCCCAGCATTTT.

The rearrangement links TRBV27 to TRBJ2-6, with D perhaps matching TRBD1 (6 bases). The CDR3 runs to 17 residues. Deletions cut 3 bases from V and 0 bases from J, with 12 bases between. CDR1 and CDR2 (germline): MNHEY, SMNVEV (reference sequence). The CDR3 coding sequence is TGTGCCAGCAGTTTCCGCAGCAGGGGCTCTGGGGCCAACGTCCTGACTTTC. Translated, it gives CASSFRSRGSGANVLTF.

The chain is built from TRBV14 and TRBJ2-1; TRBD1 matches at 8 bases. In germline, CDR1 is SGHDN, CDR2 FVKESK. The CDR3 loop spans 16 amino acids. J lost 5 bases, V lost 4 bases, and 10 bases had no gene match. CDR3 sequence: CASSRNRGLRDNEQFF. CDR3 sequence (DNA): TGTGCCAGCAGCCGAAACAGGGGGTTGAGAGACAATGAGCAGTTCTTC. Based on the CDR3 plus reference TRBV14 and TRBJ2-1, the full variable domain is EAGVTQFPSHSVIEKGQTVTLRCDPISGHDNLYWYRRVMGKEIKFLLHFVKESKQDESGMPNNRFLAERTGGTYSTLKVQPAELEDSGVYFCASSRNRGLRDNEQFFGPGTRLTVL.

This sequence joins TRBV29-1 and TRBJ2-7; the D is unclear. The CDR3 runs to 11 residues. Germline V gene lookup returns CDR1 SQVTM and CDR2 ANQGSEA. Trimming removed 4 bases at V and 2 bases at J, with 6 bases between. The CDR3 region has the DNA TGCAGCGTTGGGATCACCTACGAGCAGTACTTC. Its protein product is CSVGITYEQYF.

The chain recombines TRBV7-8 with TRBJ1-2, with 10 bases aligning to TRBD1. With V trimmed by 5 bases and J by 7 bases, 7 bases remained unmatched. CDR1 and CDR2 (germline): SGHVS, FQNEAQ. This CDR3 has 14 amino acids. CDR3 sequence (DNA): TGTGCCAGCAGCCCCAAGACAGGGGGCGTTGGCTACACCTTC. Amino acid sequence: CASSPKTGGVGYTF.

The gene calls are TRBV4-1 and TRBJ2-3; no firm D call. V lost 0 bases and J lost 5, with 15 bases in between. CDR3 size: 16 residues. CDR1 MGHRA and CDR2 YSYEKL come from the germline V gene. The CDR3 spells CASSQETPGRGDTQYF. The CDR3 nucleotides read TGCGCCAGCAGCCAAGAAACCCCGGGCAGAGGAGATACGCAGTATTTT.

This clone was detected only once. The genes are TRBV2 and TRBJ2-7, with D possibly TRBD1 on 6 matching bases. The CDR3 totals 14 residues. Germline loops: CDR1 SNHLY, CDR2 FYNNEI. With 7 bases removed from V and 3 bases from J, the gap between germline ends came to 16 bases. For the CDR3, the DNA is TGTGCCAGCATAAGGGGGACAACGCTCTACGAGCAGTACTTC. Its protein product is CASIRGTTLYEQYF. Full variable domain (rest looked up from reference TRBV2 and TRBJ2-7): EPEVTQTPSHQVTQMGQEVILRCVPISNHLYFYWYRQILGQKVEFLVSFYNNEISEKSEIFDDQFSVERPDGSNFTLKIRSTKLEDSAMYFCASIRGTTLYEQYFGPGTRLTVT.

The rearrangement joins TRBV5-8 to TRBJ2-2, with a possible D match to TRBD2 (5 bases). Germline assignment: CDR1 SGHTS and CDR2 YDEGEE. The CDR3 consists of 16 residues. Trimming removed 8 bases from V and 8 bases from J, with 25 bases in between. CDR3 nucleotides: TGTGCCAGGACCCTAATATCCGGGATCCCGGGAGGGGAGCTGTTTTTT. This encodes CARTLISGIPGGELFF.

V usage is TRBV28 and J usage is TRBJ1-5; tentatively, D is TRBD1 (6 bases). The CDR3 runs to 11 residues. V was clipped by 4 bases and J by 9 bases, with 7 bases between them. The germline gives CDR1 MDHEN, CDR2 SYDVKM. The CDR3 nucleotides read TGTGCCAGCAGTTCACAGGGGCCCCAGCATTTT. Translation gives CASSSQGPQHF.

This chain links TRBV19 with TRBJ2-2, with 8 nucleotides matching TRBD2. The CDR3 totals 16 residues. The germline V gene encodes CDR1 LNHDA and CDR2 SQIVND (reference sequence). Losses at the gene ends were 5 bases for V and 5 bases for J; bases not matched to a gene: 10. CDR3 nucleotides: TGTGCCAGTAGTTCTCCAGCGGGAGTATTGACCGGGGAGCTGTTTTTT. Its translation: CASSSPAGVLTGELFF.

V gene TRBV25-1 combines with J gene TRBJ2-4; TRBD1 is a possible D gene (7 bases). Germline lookup yields CDR1 MGHDK and CDR2 SYGVNS. Trimming took off 1 base at V and 4 bases at J, with 11 bases between the two ends. This CDR3 is 15 amino acids long. The CDR3 reads CASSELEGQKNIQYF. The CDR3 DNA reads as TGTGCCAGCAGTGAATTGGAGGGACAGAAAAACATTCAGTACTTC.

This clone was seen only once. V is TRBV7-9 and J is TRBJ2-2; 9 bases are a match to TRBD2. After removal of 4 bases from V and 4 bases from J, the junction contained 7 bases not matched to a gene. The CDR3 is made up of 16 amino acids. Germline CDR1 SEHNR, CDR2 FQNEAQ (reference sequence). The CDR3 nucleotides read TGTGCCAGCAGCTCCCCAGCGGGAGGAGGCACCGGGGAGCTGTTTTTT. Its protein is CASSSPAGGGTGELFF.

The V gene is TRBV5-1, the J gene TRBJ2-2, with 7 positions matching TRBD1. Germline-derived CDR1 and CDR2 are SGHRS and YFSETQ. This CDR3 comprises 15 residues. V shed 4 bases, J shed 5 bases, and the junction held 8 bases outside the gene matches. CDR3 region: CASSPPQQGTGELFF. The CDR3 DNA reads TGCGCCAGCAGCCCACCCCAACAGGGGACCGGGGAGCTGTTTTTT.

The J gene is TRBJ2-7, the V gene TRBV2; maybe TRBD2 (6 bases). This CDR3 contains 15 residues. Germline lookup yields CDR1 SNHLY and CDR2 FYNNEI. Deletions cut 4 bases from V and 6 bases from J, with 19 bases between. Here the CDR3 DNA reads TGTGCCAGCAGTGGGGCAACGGGAGTCAAGGGCGAGCAGTACTTC. It is translated as CASSGATGVKGEQYF.

The chain uses TRBV29-1 and TRBJ1-2; D not certain. Trimming took off 1 base at V and 8 bases at J, with 17 bases between the two ends. CDR3 length: 14 amino acids. Germline CDR1 reads SQVTM; CDR2 reads ANQGSEA. CDR3 bases: TGCAGCGTTGAAGTCCCGGGGTCGGCCGGCGGCTACACCTTC. This gives the protein CSVEVPGSAGGYTF.

The chain employs TRBV19 and TRBJ2-7; TRBD2 agrees at 7 bases. Trimming at V came to 6 bases and at J to 0 bases, leaving 11 bases not matched to a gene. Looked up from germline, CDR1 is LNHDA and CDR2 is SQIVND (reference sequence). The CDR3 spans 16 residues. The CDR3 spells CASSPGPAGFSYEQYF. The CDR3 DNA sequence: TGTGCCAGTAGCCCCGGGCCAGCGGGATTCTCCTACGAGCAGTACTTC.

V and J are TRBV4-1 and TRBJ2-4; 9 nucleotides match TRBD2. CDR1 and CDR2 from the germline V gene are MGHRA and YSYEKL. The CDR3 covers 17 residues. Trimming took 1 base from V and 5 from J; bases not matched to a gene: 9. CDR3 DNA: TGCGCCAGCAGCCAAGTTATTAGCGGGAGAAGGGAAAACATTCAGTACTTC. Translating it yields CASSQVISGRRENIQYF.

A few counts support this clone. CDR3 in amino acids: CASSLSVTSTDTQYF. The CDR3 DNA reads as TGTGCCAGCAGCTTAAGCGTTACTAGCACAGATACGCAGTATTTT. This rearrangement joins TRBV7-9 to TRBJ2-3; no definite D call. With 2 bases removed from V and 0 bases from J, the gap between germline ends came to 9 bases. The CDR3 totals 15 residues. CDR1 and CDR2 from the germline V gene are SEHNR and FQNEAQ (reference sequence).

The rearrangement uses TRBV29-1 and TRBJ2-3; D may be TRBD2 (6 bases). This CDR3 comprises 13 residues. Trimming shortened V by 7 bases and J by 5 bases, and 16 bases separated the two germline ends. Germline assignment: CDR1 SQVTM and CDR2 ANQGSEA. The CDR3 bases are TGCAGCGCACGCCGGGACTCCATAGATACGCAGTATTTT. Its translation: CSARRDSIDTQYF.

This chain connects TRBV7-6 to TRBJ2-7; D is perhaps TRBD1 (6 bases). The length of the CDR3 is 13 residues. The germline gives CDR1 SGHVS, CDR2 FNYEAQ. The V and J ends lost 3 bases and 3 bases respectively, with 9 bases between them. The DNA for the CDR3 is TGTGCCAGCAGCTTTGGACAGCTCTACGAGCAGTACTTC. This encodes CASSFGQLYEQYF.